This TCR beta chain is from a study of blood T cell repertoires in COVID-19. About the study: There were acute and convalescent COVID-19 samples, and they came from the United States, Italy and Spain. Sources were T cells, B-cell-depleted T cells, or PBMCs; the material itself was cDNA or gDNA.

Per the germline V gene, CDR1 is MDHEN and CDR2 is SYDVKM. The CDR3 length is 13 residues. V trimming: 6 bases; J trimming: 8 bases; junction bases outside the gene matches: 8. The authors' processing: Scientists estimated how many nucleated cells there were by amplifying reference gene primers. Measured with immunoSEQ multiplex PCR; TCRdb has only the in-frame clones, and not every one. The D gene and trimming were derived from the DNA, and the V and J assignments and clone size from that table. This table holds fewer than 200,000 clones, 84% found once. Regarding this clone: Other nucleotide sequences in the sample specify the same CDR3.

What was sequenced was peripheral blood. The origin of this receptor is a human donor in a cohort sampled during active COVID-19. The gene calls are TRBV28 and TRBJ1-2, with 8 bases lining up with TRBD1. This CDR3 is CASSLTGVGGYTF. CDR3 nucleotide sequence: TGTGCCAGCAGCTTGACAGGGGTGGGAGGCTACACCTTC.